This T cell receptor (beta chain) was profiled in a study of blood T cell repertoires in COVID-19. In the study overall: There were acute and convalescent COVID-19 samples, and they came from the United States, Italy and Spain. T cells, B-cell-depleted T cells, or PBMCs provided the cDNA or gDNA that served as material.

Authors' processing steps: The assay estimated nucleated cells by amplifying reference gene primers. TCRdb's copy holds only in-frame clones and misses some; the assay was immunoSEQ multiplex PCR. V and J calls and clone size are those listed in that table; D and trimming were worked out from the DNA. The sample has 85,000 to 120,000 clones; around nine tenths are singletons. Germline V CDR1 and CDR2: LGHDT, YNNKEL (reference sequence). V lost 1 base and J lost 7; bases outside the gene matches: 11. The CDR3 length is 16 residues. The sample taken for sequencing was peripheral blood. The origin of this receptor is a man aged 45-65 years with active or convalescent COVID-19. The chain couples TRBV3-1 (or the pseudogene TRBV3-2) to TRBJ1-2; 8 positions agree with TRBD1. CDR3 region: CASSQGSQDRVSGYTF. CDR3 nucleotide sequence: TGTGCCAGCAGCCAAGGTAGCCAGGACAGGGTTTCTGGCTACACCTTC.